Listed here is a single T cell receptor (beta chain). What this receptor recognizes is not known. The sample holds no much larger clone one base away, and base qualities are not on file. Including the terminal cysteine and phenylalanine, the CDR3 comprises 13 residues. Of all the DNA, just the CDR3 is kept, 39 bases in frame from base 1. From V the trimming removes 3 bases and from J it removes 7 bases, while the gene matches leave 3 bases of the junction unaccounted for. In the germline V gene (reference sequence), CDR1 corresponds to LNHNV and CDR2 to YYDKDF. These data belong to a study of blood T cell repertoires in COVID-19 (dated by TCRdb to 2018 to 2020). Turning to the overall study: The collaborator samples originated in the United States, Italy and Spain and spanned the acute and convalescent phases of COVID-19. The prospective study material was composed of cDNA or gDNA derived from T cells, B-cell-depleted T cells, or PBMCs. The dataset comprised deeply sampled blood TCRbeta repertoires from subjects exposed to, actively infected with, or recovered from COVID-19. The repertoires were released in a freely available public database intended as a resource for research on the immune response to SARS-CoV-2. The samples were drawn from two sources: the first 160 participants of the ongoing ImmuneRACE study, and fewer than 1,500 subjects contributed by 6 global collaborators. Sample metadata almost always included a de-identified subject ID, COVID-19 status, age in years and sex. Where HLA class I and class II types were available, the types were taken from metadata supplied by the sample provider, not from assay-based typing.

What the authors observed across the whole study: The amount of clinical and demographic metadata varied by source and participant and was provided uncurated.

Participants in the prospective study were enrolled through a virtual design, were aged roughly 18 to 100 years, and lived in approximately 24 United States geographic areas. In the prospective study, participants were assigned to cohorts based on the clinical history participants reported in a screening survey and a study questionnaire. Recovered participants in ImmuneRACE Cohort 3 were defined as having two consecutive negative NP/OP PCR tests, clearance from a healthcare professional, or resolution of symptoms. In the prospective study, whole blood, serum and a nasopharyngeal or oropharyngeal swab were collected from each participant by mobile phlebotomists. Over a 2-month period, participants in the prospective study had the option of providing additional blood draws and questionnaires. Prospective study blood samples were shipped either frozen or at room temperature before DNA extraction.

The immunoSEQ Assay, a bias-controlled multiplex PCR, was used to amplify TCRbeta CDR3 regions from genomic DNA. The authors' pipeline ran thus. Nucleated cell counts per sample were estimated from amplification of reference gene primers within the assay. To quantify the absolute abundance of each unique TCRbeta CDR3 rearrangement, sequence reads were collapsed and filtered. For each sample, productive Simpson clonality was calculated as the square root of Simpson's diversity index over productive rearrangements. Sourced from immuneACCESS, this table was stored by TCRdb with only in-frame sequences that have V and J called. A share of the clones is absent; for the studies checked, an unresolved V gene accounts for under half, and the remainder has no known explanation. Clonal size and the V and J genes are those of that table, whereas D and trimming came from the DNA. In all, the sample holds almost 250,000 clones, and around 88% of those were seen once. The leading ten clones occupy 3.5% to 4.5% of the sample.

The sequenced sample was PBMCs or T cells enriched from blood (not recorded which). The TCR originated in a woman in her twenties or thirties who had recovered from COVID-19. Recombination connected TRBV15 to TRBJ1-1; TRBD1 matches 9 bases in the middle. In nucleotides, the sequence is TGTGCCACCAGCAGGAGACAGGGGGATGAAGCTTTCTTT. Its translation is CATSRRQGDEAFF.